The sequence of this TCR beta chain was determined in a study of T cell responses to AZD1222 COVID-19 vaccine (dated by TCRdb to about 2021). About the study as a whole: AZD1222 recipients with second doses at about 4 weeks or about 12 weeks were pooled, because spike-specific TCR depth and breadth did not differ between schedules. TCR sequencing was performed for approximately 240 trial participants, of whom about 200 were given two doses of AZD1222 and some 25 were given two doses of MenACWY control vaccine. Trial participants were enrolled into age subgroups of 18-55, 56-69 and 70-plus years, which contained around 150, 29 and 61 TCR-sequenced participants, respectively.

To note about this clone: The antigen it binds to is not known. No much larger clone is present one base from it, and per-base qualities are unavailable.

The sample's time point label, decoded: baseline before first vaccination. The vaccinee samples were drawn from two UK trials, COV001 and COV002, one of which was a single-blind randomized controlled phase 2/3 trial testing AZD1222 (ChAdOx1 nCoV-19) in healthy adults. Trial participant PBMC samples were collected at day 0 and day 28 after the second dose for TCRbeta chain sequencing. The CDR3 regions of human TCRbeta chains were subjected to immunosequencing. From the authors' description of their analysis: TCRs in the repertoires were compared against a reference library of SARS-CoV-2-specific TCRs that had been generated with the MIRA antigen-specificity platform. Breadth meant the fraction of unique TCRs that were SARS-CoV-2-associated, whereas depth meant the fraction of total T cells that were SARS-CoV-2-associated. Each spike-specific TCR was assigned to its reactive spike region and to a CD4 or CD8 class using the MIRA data. Log10-transformed breadth and depth values were compared by one-way ANOVA with Sidak's multiple comparisons tests. TCRdb provides this immuneACCESS table in a form limited to in-frame rearrangements. Some clones are lacking; in checked studies, under half of them reflect an unresolved V gene, and why the rest are absent is not known. That table gives V, J and clone size, and the DNA gave D and trimming. The sample table records under 150,000 clones; about 93% of these occur just once. Jointly, the top ten make up about 5% of the sample.

Broad study findings and their caveats: Participants were mostly white British and included more females than males, and it was suggested by the authors that clonal diversity may have been underestimated. Because no day 14 peak-response samples were available, the repertoires could be characterized only after the peak T cell response. In the small 56-69-year group, the increase in depth fell short of significance, most likely because of low power. Conclusions about previously exposed vaccinees are limited, since just a handful of AZD1222 recipients were seropositive for SARS-CoV-2 at baseline. Reportedly, almost half of the unique spike-specific TCRs recognized epitopes lying outside the regions that are mutated in the B.1.351 and B.1.1.7 variants. The whole spike protein was spanned by vaccine-associated CD4 TCRs, and dominant responses were seen in regions 160-218 and 743-854. Spike-specific TCR breadth and depth rose significantly after two AZD1222 doses compared with day 0 and with MenACWY recipients.

CDR1 and CDR2 are read off the germline V gene as SGHTA and FQGNSA. Taken from cysteine to phenylalanine, the CDR3 has 14 residues. The kept DNA is CDR3 alone, 42 bases in frame from the first base. V has 1 base trimmed and J has 5 bases trimmed; junction bases matching no gene number 4. The clonotype was recovered from an adult in good health. Sequencing used peripheral blood, obtained on day 0 of AZD1222 vaccination. The chain links TRBV7-2 with TRBJ2-7; the junction holds 8 bases that match TRBD2. The base sequence is TGTGCCAGCAGCTTAGATGGGACTAGGCACGAGCAGTACTTC. Its amino acids are CASSLDGTRHEQYF.